Below are 18 T cell receptor beta chains sequenced from a single sample in a study of T-cell reconstitution after alpha-beta-depleted transplantation in children. A library of TCRbeta sequences, prepared with unique molecular identifiers, was generated. Via MiXCR, TCRdb re-called the PCR reads, giving one row per CDR3 protein. The table includes about 580,000 distinct CDR3 sequences, about 21% detected once. The sequencing here drew on PBMCs, mostly from graft donor cells, taken 360 days after TCRalphabeta/CD19-depleted stem cell transplant. The receptors shown here come from a boy younger than two who had a stem cell transplant for acute myeloid leukemia, so the T cells may come from the graft donor.

This sequence joins TRBV6-5 and TRBJ1-1; D is undetermined. This CDR3 has 12 residues. The ends were cut back, 5 bases at V and 8 bases at J, with 12 bases in the middle. Germline V lookup: CDR1 MNHEY, CDR2 SVGAGI. The CDR3 sequence: CASSRSGREAFF. As DNA, the CDR3 is TGTGCCAGCAGTCGTTCCGGGAGGGAAGCTTTCTTT.

This clonotype was picked up many times. This chain links TRBV5-1 with TRBJ1-1, with a possible D match to TRBD1 (5 bases). Trimming removed 0 bases at V and 5 bases at J, with 14 bases between. Germline CDR1 reads SGHRS; CDR2 reads YFSETQ. CDR3 length equals 15 residues. CDR3 nucleotide sequence: TGCGCCAGCAGCTTGGAAGCGGGGGGGTCAACTGAAGCTTTCTTT. This encodes CASSLEAGGSTEAFF.

The J gene is TRBJ2-3, the V gene TRBV5-1; D gene uncertain. The V gene's germline CDR1 is SGHRS and CDR2 YFSETQ. The CDR3 runs to 13 residues. Trimming pared 0 bases from V and 8 bases from J, leaving 10 bases between. The DNA for the CDR3 is TGCGCCAGCAGCTTGGGTGACAAGGGTACGCAGTATTTT. It is translated as CASSLGDKGTQYF.

This clonotype was found many times. The chain uses TRBV15 and TRBJ2-7; D is possibly TRBD1 or TRBD2 (5 bases each). The V end lost 2 bases, the J end lost 4 bases, and 33 bases lay between the germline ends. This CDR3 spans 21 amino acids. Per the germline V gene, CDR1 is LNHNV and CDR2 is YYDKDF (reference sequence). CDR3 amino acids: CATSRHGSEGPLRLGPYEQYF. The CDR3 DNA reads as TGTGCCACCAGCAGACACGGATCAGAAGGACCCCTGCGTTTGGGACCTTACGAGCAGTACTTC.

The chain carries TRBV27 and TRBJ2-1, with D possibly being TRBD2 (5 bases). V lost 4 bases and J 7 bases, leaving 11 bases between the germline ends. There are 13 residues in the CDR3. Germline loops: CDR1 MNHEY, CDR2 SMNVEV (reference sequence). CDR3 nucleotide sequence: TGTGCCAGCAGTTCCGCGGACTTTAATGAGCAGTTCTTC. This sequence encodes CASSSADFNEQFF.

This clonotype has a count of ten or more. The genes are TRBV5-1 and TRBJ2-3; D is ambiguous. There are 13 residues in the CDR3. The germline gives CDR1 SGHRS, CDR2 YFSETQ. V was shortened by 4 bases and J by 8 bases, with 14 bases between the two germline ends. CDR3 sequence (DNA): TGCGCCAGCAGCGCCCTCCTCACCTCTACGCAGTATTTT. It specifies CASSALLTSTQYF.

This clonotype was counted between two and nine times. The V and J genes are TRBV6-1 and TRBJ2-5; no reliable D call. Germline-derived CDR1 and CDR2 are MNHNS and SASEGT. The length of the CDR3 is 15 residues. V gave up 6 bases and J gave up 5 bases, with 19 bases separating them. The CDR3 here is CASSPRMFPRETQYF. The CDR3 coding sequence is TGTGCCAGCAGCCCCCGGATGTTTCCGAGGGAGACCCAGTACTTC.

The rearrangement uses TRBV18 and TRBJ2-7; D is possibly TRBD1 or TRBD2 (5 bases each). Per the germline V gene, CDR1 is KGHSH and CDR2 is LQKENI. Trimming stripped 4 bases from V and 6 bases from J, with 16 bases between. The CDR3 runs 14 residues. The CDR3 DNA reads as TGTGCCAGCTCACTGTTGGTTTCTGGGGGCGAGCAGTACTTC. Translation: CASSLLVSGGEQYF. The whole variable domain, filled in from reference TRBV18 and TRBJ2-7, reads NAGVMQNPRHLVRRRGQEARLRCSPMKGHSHVYWYRQLPEEGLKFMVYLQKENIIDESGMPKERFSAEFPKEGPSILRIQQVVRGDSAAYFCASSLLVSGGEQYFGPGTRLTVT.

The sample holds many counts of this clonotype. CDR3 sequence: CASSRTGRYPYEQYF. CDR3 nucleotide sequence: TGCGCCAGCAGCCGGACAGGAAGGTACCCCTACGAGCAGTACTTC. This chain links TRBV4-3 with TRBJ2-7; the match to TRBD1 covers 7 bases. The V segment lost 4 bases and the J segment 2 bases; nucleotides outside the gene matches: 8. CDR1 is LGHNA, CDR2 YSLEER, per germline. The CDR3 has 15 residues.

This clonotype was observed many times. The chain has TRBV28 and TRBJ2-3; possible D gene TRBD1, 6 bases. CDR3 size: 15 residues. Trimming took off 3 bases at V and 1 base at J, with 11 bases between the two ends. Germline V gives CDR1 MDHEN, CDR2 SYDVKM. CDR3 region: CASSLWTAGTDTQYF. The CDR3 bases are TGTGCCAGCAGTTTGTGGACAGCCGGCACAGATACGCAGTATTTT.

There are a few counts of this clonotype. The CDR3, as DNA: TGTGCCAGCAGCCAAGTAGAGGATACGCAGTATTTT. This translates into CASSQVEDTQYF. The rearrangement uses TRBV3-1 and TRBJ2-3; D uncertain. Trimming stripped 1 base from V and 6 bases from J, with 5 bases between. CDR3 size: 12 residues. Germline V gene lookup returns CDR1 LGHDT and CDR2 YNNKEL (reference sequence).

This clonotype was counted a few times. The chain recombines TRBV20-1 with TRBJ1-5; D possibly corresponds to TRBD1 (5 bases). V lost 6 bases and J lost 4, with 13 bases in between. The germline gives CDR1 DFQATT, CDR2 SNEGSKA (reference sequence). The CDR3 sequence is 13 residues long. The CDR3 region has the DNA TGCAGTGCGGGGACGGTGGTAAATCAGCCCCAGCATTTT. Encoded protein: CSAGTVVNQPQHF.

The V call is TRBV19, the J call TRBJ2-3, with a weak D call TRBD1 (6 bases). The CDR3 is 12 amino acids. V lost 5 bases to trimming and J lost 4 bases, with 7 bases between them. The germline gives CDR1 LNHDA, CDR2 SQIVND (reference sequence). Here the CDR3 reads CASSAGADTQYF. The DNA of the CDR3 is TGTGCCAGTAGTGCAGGGGCAGATACGCAGTATTTT.

This clonotype was seen more than once but under ten times. This chain uses TRBV4-3 with TRBJ2-3; D uncertain. The CDR3 is made up of 14 amino acids. Trimming left V 1 base short and J 6 bases short, with 11 bases between. CDR1 and CDR2 (germline): LGHNA, YSLEER. CDR3 bases: TGCGCCAGCAGCCAAGGGGGAAGGTGGGATACGCAGTATTTT. Protein: CASSQGGRWDTQYF.

The chain has TRBV7-6 and TRBJ2-5, with D uncertain. Germline CDR1 and CDR2: SGHVS and FNYEAQ. Deletions cut 0 bases from V and 5 bases from J, with 22 bases between. This CDR3 is 18 amino acids long. CDR3 amino acids: CASSLAHGFAAVGETQYF. The CDR3 DNA is TGTGCCAGCAGCTTAGCTCACGGCTTTGCGGCCGTGGGGGAGACCCAGTACTTC.

This clonotype was seen at least ten times. V usage is TRBV29-1 and J usage is TRBJ2-1; weak D call: TRBD1 (6 bases). Germline CDR1 is SQVTM and CDR2 is ANQGSEA. The CDR3 runs to 13 residues. V was pared by 6 bases and J by 4 bases, with 13 bases between. The CDR3 region is CSVTGTPYNEQFF. The CDR3 bases are TGCAGCGTCACAGGGACCCCGTACAATGAGCAGTTCTTC.

The V and J genes are TRBV12-3 or TRBV12-4 and TRBJ1-1; unclear D gene. There are 14 residues in the CDR3. Deletions cut 4 bases from V and 1 base from J, with 10 bases between. The CDR3: CASSYGVPNTEAFF. The CDR3 region has the DNA TGTGCCAGCAGTTACGGGGTACCGAACACTGAAGCTTTCTTT.

This clonotype was counted only a few times. This chain connects TRBV12-3 or TRBV12-4 to TRBJ2-3; possible D gene TRBD2, 5 bases. There are 16 residues in the CDR3. Deletions cut 6 bases from V and 2 bases from J, with 18 bases between. In DNA form, the CDR3 reads TGTGCCAGCAGGTCGCTCGGCGGACTTCTCACAGATACGCAGTATTTT. Encoded protein: CASRSLGGLLTDTQYF.